The 20 T cell receptor beta chains listed next were all sequenced from one sample in a study of Ad26.COV2.S vaccination and SARS-CoV-2 variants. Profiling relied on immunoSEQ multiplex PCR, and the TCRdb table lists in-frame clones only, not all of them. The sample has approximately 410,000 clones, roughly 88% seen once. This sample's treatment: 19 received Ad26.COV2.S at low or high dose, single or two shots; about 5 received placebo; per-sample allocation not given. Specimen acquisition occurred on day 63 following the initial vaccine or placebo injection. Here the sequenced sample was peripheral blood, taken in a trial of Ad26.COV2.S vaccine versus placebo. All receptors derive from a person between 18 and 65 years old who received the Ad26.COV2.S COVID-19 vaccine or a placebo.

The rearrangement joins TRBV6-5 to TRBJ1-2; weak D call: TRBD1 (5 bases). Germline loops: CDR1 MNHEY, CDR2 SVGAGI. The CDR3 has 13 amino acids. V was cut by 8 bases and J by 2 bases, with 12 bases left in between. CDR3 amino acids: CASRGPSNYGYTF. Here the CDR3 DNA reads TGTGCCAGCCGGGGACCATCCAACTATGGCTACACCTTC.

The V call is TRBV3-1 (or the pseudogene TRBV3-2), the J call TRBJ2-7; TRBD1 agrees at 7 bases. J lost 0 bases, V lost 2 bases, and 4 bases had no gene match. Germline CDR1 LGHDT, CDR2 YNNKEL (reference sequence). The CDR3 is 15 amino acids. The CDR3 loop reads CASSQQGQTSYEQYF. CDR3 sequence (DNA): TGTGCCAGCAGCCAACAGGGACAGACCTCCTACGAGCAGTACTTC.

V is TRBV7-2 and J is TRBJ1-2, with no clear D. Trimming removed 2 bases from V and 8 bases from J, with 9 bases in between. CDR1 and CDR2 (germline): SGHTA, FQGNSA. There are 12 residues in the CDR3. In DNA, the CDR3 is TGTGCCAGCAGCTTATTGTTCGGGGGCTACACCTTC. This gives the protein CASSLLFGGYTF.

The chain has TRBV29-1 and TRBJ2-7; no reliable D call. The CDR3 has 13 residues. The V end lost 3 bases, the J end lost 4 bases, and 13 bases lay between the germline ends. Germline values: CDR1 SQVTM, CDR2 ANQGSEA. This CDR3 reads CSVEMPAGYEQYF. Here the CDR3 DNA reads TGCAGCGTTGAGATGCCAGCCGGATACGAGCAGTACTTC.

The chain combines TRBV5-1 with TRBJ1-1; maybe TRBD1 (6 bases). Per germline, CDR1 SGHRS and CDR2 YFSETQ. V shed 0 bases and J shed 6 bases, with 15 bases lying between them. CDR3 length: 15 residues. In nucleotides, the CDR3 is TGCGCCAGCAGCTTGGCCGGGACAATTCTATCTGAAGCTTTCTTT. This translates into CASSLAGTILSEAFF.

V and J are TRBV7-9 and TRBJ1-3, with a weak D call TRBD1 (6 bases). V lost 2 bases to trimming and J lost 0 bases, with 11 bases between them. Germline loops: CDR1 SEHNR, CDR2 FQNEAQ (reference sequence). This CDR3 spans 16 amino acids. The CDR3 DNA reads TGTGCCAGCAGCTTAATAGGGACAAACTCTGGAAACACCATATATTTT. It specifies CASSLIGTNSGNTIYF.

The V gene is TRBV2, the J gene TRBJ2-3; 11 positions agree with TRBD2. V trimming: 4 bases; J trimming: 2 bases; junction bases outside the gene matches: 8. There are 17 residues in the CDR3. CDR1 SNHLY and CDR2 FYNNEI come from the germline V gene. CDR3 protein: CASSVSLAGVYTDTQYF. CDR3 nucleotides: TGTGCCAGCAGTGTCTCACTAGCGGGGGTATACACAGATACGCAGTATTTT.

The chain recombines TRBV15 with TRBJ2-3, with D perhaps being TRBD1 or TRBD2 (7 bases each). Germline-derived CDR1 and CDR2 are LNHNV and YYDKDF (reference sequence). Trimming shortened V by 5 bases and J by 3 bases, and 15 bases separated the two germline ends. The CDR3 extends over 15 amino acids. The CDR3 sequence: CATSLSRGGTDTQYF. CDR3 sequence (DNA): TGTGCCACCAGCTTGAGCAGGGGGGGGACAGATACGCAGTATTTT. Filled out from reference TRBV15 and TRBJ2-3, the complete variable domain reads DAMVIQNPRYQVTQFGKPVTLSCSQTLNHNVMYWYQQKSSQAPKLLFHYYDKDFNNEADTPDNFQSRRPNTSFCFLDIRSPGLGDTAMYLCATSLSRGGTDTQYFGPGTRLTVL.

This clone was seen at least ten times. The CDR3, as DNA: TGTGCCAGCAGTTATACAGGGGCGGGCTCCTACGAGCAGTACTTC. Encoded protein: CASSYTGAGSYEQYF. The chain carries TRBV6-5 and TRBJ2-7; TRBD1 matches at 7 bases. From germline, CDR1 is MNHEY and CDR2 SVGAGI. V shed 3 bases, J shed 0 bases, and the junction held 5 bases outside the gene matches. This CDR3 contains 15 residues.

This chain connects TRBV13 to TRBJ2-1, with a tentative D call TRBD1 (6 bases). Trimming shortened V by 6 bases and J by 7 bases, and 16 bases separated the two germline ends. Germline lookup yields CDR1 PRHDT and CDR2 FYEKMQ (reference sequence). This CDR3 region has 14 residues. The chain's CDR3 is CASRQGIGRNEQFF. The CDR3 DNA follows: TGTGCCAGCAGACAGGGAATCGGTCGGAATGAGCAGTTCTTC. Variable domain in full (rest from reference TRBV13 and TRBJ2-1): AAGVIQSPRHLIKEKRETATLKCYPIPRHDTVYWYQQGPGQDPQFLISFYEKMQSDKGSIPDRFSAQQFSDYHSELNMSSLELGDSALYFCASRQGIGRNEQFFGPGTRLTVL.

The genes are TRBV7-2 and TRBJ1-1, with D possibly matching TRBD1 (5 bases). CDR3 length equals 17 residues. V lost 1 base to trimming and J lost 0 bases, with 15 bases between them. CDR1 and CDR2 from the germline V gene are SGHTA and FQGNSA. In DNA, the CDR3 is TGTGCCAGCAGCTTAGTAGGCGGGGCCCCCATGAACACTGAAGCTTTCTTT. Amino acid sequence: CASSLVGGAPMNTEAFF.

The chain employs TRBV12-3 or TRBV12-4 and TRBJ2-5; 10 bases are shared with TRBD1. The ends lost 7 bases at V and 5 bases at J; junction bases unmatched: 4. This CDR3 is 13 amino acids long. The CDR3 spells CASTRTGGETQYF. In DNA form, the CDR3 reads TGTGCCAGCACCCGGACAGGGGGGGAGACCCAGTACTTC.

CDR3: CASSPGVPDTEAFF. DNA for the CDR3: TGTGCCAGCAGCCCAGGTGTGCCAGACACTGAAGCTTTCTTT. The rearrangement uses TRBV5-5 and TRBJ1-1, with no clear D. The V end was cut by 4 bases, the J end by 3 bases, with 13 bases between. The CDR3 spans 14 residues. Germline V gene lookup returns CDR1 SGHKS and CDR2 YYEKEE (reference sequence).

This clone was seen once. V and J are TRBV4-1 and TRBJ2-2; the D gene is possibly TRBD2 (7 bases). CDR3 length equals 15 residues. The germline V and J ends were trimmed by 4 bases and 6 bases, with 15 bases remaining between them. The germline gives CDR1 MGHRA, CDR2 YSYEKL. The CDR3 loop reads CASSPQSGGAGELFF. The CDR3 nucleotides read TGCGCCAGCAGCCCCCAATCGGGGGGCGCCGGGGAGCTGTTTTTT.

The genes are TRBV10-3 and TRBJ2-7, with D maybe TRBD2 (6 bases). This CDR3 contains 15 residues. The germline gives CDR1 ENHRY, CDR2 SYGVKD. Deletions cut 6 bases from V and 1 base from J, with 16 bases between. The CDR3 reads CAIRPKGLWSYEQYF. The CDR3 bases are TGTGCCATCAGACCTAAGGGACTTTGGTCCTACGAGCAGTACTTC.

This sequence joins TRBV5-4 and TRBJ2-1; D remains unclear. Germline CDR1 SGHNT, CDR2 YYREEE (reference sequence). The CDR3 consists of 13 residues. Trimming took off 2 bases at V and 4 bases at J, with 7 bases between the two ends. The CDR3 here is CASSFLEYNEQFF. CDR3 nucleotides: TGTGCCAGCAGCTTCTTAGAGTACAATGAGCAGTTCTTC.

The chain employs TRBV10-3 and TRBJ1-2; D may be TRBD1 (5 bases). The CDR3 sequence is 14 residues long. The germline V and J ends were trimmed by 4 bases and 4 bases, with 13 bases remaining between them. Germline assignment: CDR1 ENHRY and CDR2 SYGVKD. The CDR3 DNA sequence: TGTGCCATCAGTGCCGCCGGGACGGTCTATGGCTACACCTTC. It encodes CAISAAGTVYGYTF.

This chain connects TRBV6-2 or TRBV6-3 to TRBJ2-1; D is uncertain. The CDR3 is made up of 14 amino acids. Germline loops: CDR1 MNHEY, CDR2 SVGEGT. The V gene lost 3 bases and the J gene lost 5 bases, with 11 bases spanning the gap. For the CDR3, the DNA is TGTGCCAGCAGTTATCTCCTAGAGAACAATGAGCAGTTCTTC. Translating it yields CASSYLLENNEQFF.

V is TRBV7-9 and J is TRBJ2-6, with D possibly matching TRBD2 (6 bases). The V gene's germline CDR1 is SEHNR and CDR2 FQNEAQ (reference sequence). V dropped 7 bases and J dropped 4 bases, with 14 bases sitting between them. The CDR3 contains 15 residues. The DNA of the CDR3 is TGTGCCAGCACCGGGGGACCCGACGGGGCCAACGTCCTGACTTTC. Translating gives CASTGGPDGANVLTF.

The chain joins TRBV9 to TRBJ2-3, with 12 bases that match TRBD2. The J segment lost 4 bases and the V segment lost 5 bases, leaving 8 bases of the junction unmatched. Germline V lookup: CDR1 SGDLS, CDR2 YYNGEE. This CDR3 is built from 16 residues. The CDR3 loop reads CASRPTSGGRADTQYF. CDR3 bases: TGTGCCAGCAGACCCACTAGCGGGGGGAGGGCAGATACGCAGTATTTT. Drawing the rest from reference TRBV9 and TRBJ2-3, the complete variable domain is DSGVTQTPKHLITATGQRVTLRCSPRSGDLSVYWYQQSLDQGLQFLIQYYNGEERAKGNILERFSAQQFPDLHSELNLSSLELGDSALYFCASRPTSGGRADTQYFGPGTRLTVL.